The 27 T cell receptor beta chains below all came from one sample that was sequenced in a study of beta chain features in type 1 diabetes. Whole-study findings and limits: All four CD4+ subsets of Type 1 diabetes patients contained TCRB CDR3s that were moderately but significantly shorter.

What these receptors recognize is not known. The entirety of the isolated RNA underwent reverse transcription, so expressed TCRB transcripts were sequenced. The assay was immunoSEQ multiplex PCR, and TCRdb's table has in-frame clones only and misses some. The sample contains approximately 240,000 clones, around 16% of which appear only once. The sample comprised naive CD4+ T cells from blood. All receptors derive from a young man with type 1 diabetes.

The chain carries TRBV27 and TRBJ2-1; 7 nucleotides line up with TRBD1. The CDR3 sequence is 14 residues long. CDR1 MNHEY and CDR2 SMNVEV come from the germline V gene (reference sequence). The junction had 5 bases not matched to a gene; V was cut back by 5 bases and J by 4 bases. The CDR3 coding sequence is TGTGCCAGCAGTCCTAGACAGGGATACAATGAGCAGTTCTTC. It specifies CASSPRQGYNEQFF.

The chain recombines TRBV9 with TRBJ2-1; 7 nucleotides match TRBD1. The CDR3 extends over 13 amino acids. V gave up 4 bases and J gave up 7 bases; unmatched junction bases: 5. In germline, CDR1 is SGDLS, CDR2 YYNGEE. The DNA of the CDR3 is TGTGCCAGCAGCTCGACAGGGAGAAATGAGCAGTTCTTC. This sequence encodes CASSSTGRNEQFF.

This clone was recorded a few times. This chain connects TRBV28 to TRBJ2-7; 7 bases are shared with TRBD2. V gave up 8 bases and J gave up 4 bases; unmatched junction bases: 11. Germline CDR1 and CDR2: MDHEN and SYDVKM. The CDR3 length is 14 residues. The DNA for the CDR3 is TGTGCCAGCCGTTCCGGTGGGAGGGGATACGAGCAGTACTTC. It codes for CASRSGGRGYEQYF.

In this sample, this clone turned up a few times. The V gene is TRBV5-1, the J gene TRBJ2-3, with 10 bases aligning to TRBD2. The CDR3 loop spans 16 amino acids. The ends lost 4 bases at V and 5 bases at J; junction bases unmatched: 10. Germline-derived CDR1 and CDR2 are SGHRS and YFSETQ. The CDR3 loop reads CASSVPTSGQIDTQYF. CDR3 DNA sequence: TGCGCCAGCAGCGTGCCGACTAGCGGGCAGATAGATACGCAGTATTTT.

The rearrangement links TRBV21-1 to TRBJ1-1. TRBV21-1 is labeled a pseudogene. The CDR3 has 11 amino acids. For the CDR3, the DNA is TGTGCCAGCAGCACTCGGGGTGAAGCTTTCTTT. Amino acids: CASSTRGEAFF.

This chain joins TRBV5-1 and TRBJ2-3; D is undetermined. This CDR3 has 14 amino acids. V was cut by 2 bases and J by 2 bases, with 9 bases left in between. The germline gives CDR1 SGHRS, CDR2 YFSETQ. The CDR3 sequence is CASSLLPDTDTQYF. The DNA for the CDR3 is TGCGCCAGCAGCTTACTACCTGACACAGATACGCAGTATTTT.

The chain couples TRBV9 to TRBJ2-1; possibly TRBD2 for D (5 bases). This CDR3 spans 15 amino acids. V lost 0 bases, J lost 0 bases, and 7 bases lay in between. Germline lookup yields CDR1 SGDLS and CDR2 YYNGEE. In DNA, the CDR3 is TGTGCCAGCAGCGTAGCGGGGAACTCCTACAATGAGCAGTTCTTC. Amino acids: CASSVAGNSYNEQFF.

A few counts support this clone. The CDR3 DNA reads TGTGCCAGCAGCCCGGCCGGGGGCGGCTACGAGCAGTACTTC. This gives the protein CASSPAGGGYEQYF. V is TRBV28 and J is TRBJ2-7; D may be TRBD1 or TRBD2 (6 bases each). Deletions cut 6 bases from V and 3 bases from J, with 15 bases between. This CDR3 has 14 residues. Germline CDR1 and CDR2: MDHEN and SYDVKM.

This clone was detected only a few times. The chain links TRBV28 to TRBJ2-3, with D unclear. Trimming cost V 6 bases and J 4 bases, with 5 bases left between them. The length of the CDR3 is 11 residues. The germline gives CDR1 MDHEN, CDR2 SYDVKM. The CDR3 loop reads CASRSPDTQYF. DNA for the CDR3: TGTGCCAGCAGGTCCCCAGATACGCAGTATTTT.

This clone was detected only a few times. This chain connects TRBV19 to TRBJ2-1; TRBD1 or TRBD2 may be the D gene (5 bases each). CDR1 is LNHDA, CDR2 SQIVND, per germline (reference sequence). The ends were cut back, 0 bases at V and 11 bases at J, with 20 bases in the middle. This CDR3 has 16 residues. DNA of the CDR3: TGTGCCAGTAGTATAGATTTAAGGCCGGGGCACCATAAGCAGTTCTTC. It specifies CASSIDLRPGHHKQFF.

The chain has TRBV9 and TRBJ2-7; possibly TRBD2 for D (5 bases). CDR3 size: 15 residues. The V gene's germline CDR1 is SGDLS and CDR2 YYNGEE. Trimming took off 0 bases at V and 0 bases at J, with 10 bases between the two ends. CDR3 nucleotides: TGTGCCAGCAGCGTAGCCACGGGGAGCTCCTACGAGCAGTACTTC. Protein product: CASSVATGSSYEQYF.

This clone came up a few times. The chain employs TRBV5-1 and TRBJ2-7; D call uncertain. The CDR3 spans 11 residues. Germline CDR1 reads SGHRS; CDR2 reads YFSETQ. V was clipped by 7 bases and J by 6 bases, with 11 bases between them. CDR3 nucleotide sequence: TGCGCCAGCGCATCCGGTTCCGAGCAGTACTTC. It encodes CASASGSEQYF.

This clone was seen a few times. V and J are TRBV5-1 and TRBJ2-2; 7 bases are shared with TRBD2. V shed 4 bases, J shed 0 bases, and the junction held 6 bases outside the gene matches. This CDR3 has 16 amino acids. Germline values: CDR1 SGHRS, CDR2 YFSETQ. CDR3 sequence: CASSPREGTNTGELFF. The CDR3 bases are TGCGCCAGCAGCCCCAGGGAGGGGACGAACACCGGGGAGCTGTTTTTT.

This clone was counted only a few times. The chain recombines TRBV30 with TRBJ2-7; D may be TRBD1 (6 bases). The CDR3 has 11 amino acids. Trimming shortened V by 3 bases and J by 6 bases, and 9 bases separated the two germline ends. Germline loops: CDR1 GTSNPN, CDR2 SVGIG (reference sequence). CDR3 DNA sequence: TGTGCCTGGAGCACAGGGTCCGAGCAGTACTTC. Amino acids: CAWSTGSEQYF.

This clone was detected only a few times. The chain has TRBV14 and TRBJ2-5; D unclear. The V end lost 3 bases, the J end lost 4 bases, and 15 bases lay between the germline ends. CDR1 and CDR2 from the germline V gene are SGHDN and FVKESK. This CDR3 contains 15 residues. The CDR3 sequence: CASSQTPGGLETQYF. The CDR3 region has the DNA TGTGCCAGCAGCCAGACACCCGGTGGCCTAGAGACCCAGTACTTC.

The chain employs TRBV5-1 and TRBJ2-1; D remains unclear. The CDR3 runs 13 residues. The germline CDR1 and CDR2 sequences are SGHRS and YFSETQ. Trimming stripped 2 bases from V and 5 bases from J, with 8 bases between. The CDR3 sequence is CASSFRPDNEQFF. CDR3 nucleotides: TGCGCCAGCAGCTTTCGTCCGGACAATGAGCAGTTCTTC.

The chain links TRBV9 to TRBJ2-1; weak D call: TRBD1 (6 bases). Germline loops: CDR1 SGDLS, CDR2 YYNGEE. This CDR3 is built from 16 residues. The V end lost 4 bases, the J end lost 0 bases, and 14 bases lay between the germline ends. The chain's CDR3 is CASSTDSRSSYNEQFF. Here the CDR3 DNA reads TGTGCCAGCAGCACGGACAGCCGGAGCTCCTACAATGAGCAGTTCTTC.

This clone occurred a few times. The J gene is TRBJ2-5, the V gene TRBV10-1; D uncertain. V lost 2 bases and J lost 4, with 2 bases in between. This CDR3 has 11 amino acids. Germline CDR1 and CDR2: WNHNN and SYGVQD (reference sequence). This CDR3 reads CASSEGETQYF. The CDR3 DNA is TGCGCCAGCAGTGAGGGAGAGACCCAGTACTTC.

This clone occurred a few times. V gene TRBV4-1 combines with J gene TRBJ2-7; D may be TRBD1 (5 bases). The CDR3 length is 12 residues. CDR1 and CDR2 from the germline V gene are MGHRA and YSYEKL. Trimming shortened V by 0 bases and J by 13 bases, and 13 bases separated the two germline ends. CDR3 coding DNA: TGCGCCAGCAGCCAAGATTTTGCAGGGATTTACTTC. It yields the protein CASSQDFAGIYF.

This clone was recorded only once. The chain combines TRBV28 with TRBJ2-5, with D hard to call. V was pared by 10 bases and J by 2 bases, with 17 bases between. The length of the CDR3 is 14 residues. The germline V gene encodes CDR1 MDHEN and CDR2 SYDVKM. CDR3 loop: CATEDPRSQETQYF. The CDR3 DNA follows: TGTGCCACCGAGGACCCGCGTAGTCAAGAGACCCAGTACTTC. Complete variable domain (other parts from reference TRBV28 and TRBJ2-5): DVKVTQSSRYLVKRTGEKVFLECVQDMDHENMFWYRQDPGLGLRLIYFSYDVKMKEKGDIPEGYSVSREKKERFSLILESASTNQTSMYLCATEDPRSQETQYFGPGTRLLVL.

The chain combines TRBV25-1 with TRBJ2-4; the D gene is possibly TRBD2 (7 bases). Germline CDR1 reads MGHDK; CDR2 reads SYGVNS. Between the trimmed V and J ends, which lost 3 bases and 9 bases, there was a span of 24 bases. The CDR3 has 17 amino acids. The CDR3 DNA sequence: TGTGCCAGCAGTGACGGGGGGCCGAGGACCCTGGGAGGCATTCAGTACTTC. Protein product: CASSDGGPRTLGGIQYF.

The chain is built from TRBV7-9 and TRBJ2-3; no firm D call. V lost 4 bases, J lost 2 bases, and 10 bases lay in between. This CDR3 is 14 amino acids long. CDR1 is SEHNR, CDR2 FQNEAQ, per germline (reference sequence). The CDR3 protein is CASSSGHLTDTQYF. The CDR3 bases are TGTGCCAGCAGCTCGGGCCACCTCACAGATACGCAGTATTTT.

The table lists this clone with a few counts. The J gene is TRBJ1-3, the V gene TRBV30; D is unresolved. The CDR3 contains 13 residues. Germline V gene lookup returns CDR1 GTSNPN and CDR2 SVGIG (reference sequence). Trimming cost V 0 bases and J 4 bases, with 7 bases left between them. This chain's CDR3 is CAWSVQMGNTIYF. For the CDR3, the DNA is TGTGCCTGGAGTGTACAGATGGGAAACACCATATATTTT.

This clone was seen only a few times. The chain joins TRBV15 to TRBJ2-5, with a possible D match to TRBD1 (5 bases). The CDR3 is made up of 13 amino acids. Germline CDR1 and CDR2: LNHNV and YYDKDF (reference sequence). The V gene lost 3 bases and the J gene lost 2 bases, with 7 bases spanning the gap. The CDR3 protein is CATSSQGQETQYF. CDR3 nucleotides: TGTGCCACCAGCAGTCAGGGACAAGAGACCCAGTACTTC.

This chain uses TRBV19 with TRBJ2-1, with 11 bases that match TRBD2. Germline V gene lookup returns CDR1 LNHDA and CDR2 SQIVND (reference sequence). The CDR3 contains 16 residues. Trimming took 8 bases from V and 6 from J; bases not matched to a gene: 12. CDR3 loop: CASGGILAGVINEQFF. CDR3 in DNA: TGTGCCAGTGGAGGGATACTAGCGGGAGTAATCAATGAGCAGTTCTTC.

This chain joins TRBV2 and TRBJ1-1; D not certain. The CDR3 totals 13 residues. The germline V and J ends were trimmed by 4 bases and 6 bases, with 12 bases remaining between them. Germline CDR1 and CDR2: SNHLY and FYNNEI. The CDR3 DNA reads TGTGCCAGCAGTGTCGCTTTTCAATCTGAAGCTTTCTTT. As protein: CASSVAFQSEAFF. The full variable domain, rest sourced from reference TRBV2 and TRBJ1-1, is EPEVTQTPSHQVTQMGQEVILRCVPISNHLYFYWYRQILGQKVEFLVSFYNNEISEKSEIFDDQFSVERPDGSNFTLKIRSTKLEDSAMYFCASSVAFQSEAFFGQGTRLTVV.

Only a few counts were recorded for this clone. The CDR3 bases are TGTGCCAGCAGTGAAGCGACGAATAGTATTGGTGAGCAGTTCTTC. This sequence encodes CASSEATNSIGEQFF. V and J are TRBV2 and TRBJ2-1; D gene uncertain. The CDR3 runs to 15 residues. V was pared by 0 bases and J by 9 bases, with 15 bases between. CDR1 SNHLY and CDR2 FYNNEI come from the germline V gene.